This passage covers 7 T cell receptor beta chains from one sample sequenced in a study of T cells of healthy individuals. Each CDR3 protein is one row after TCRdb ran MiXCR on the 5' RACE reads. This sample carries 38,000 or so distinct CDR3 sequences, 4% to 5.5% of them seen once, and the ten largest clones take about 10%. Every receptor here comes from a human donor in good health.

There are many counts of this clonotype. The CDR3 loop reads CASSGTGERGDTQYF. The CDR3 DNA is TGCGCCAGCAGCGGGACAGGGGAAAGGGGAGATACGCAGTATTTT. The V gene is TRBV10-1, the J gene TRBJ2-3, with TRBD1 matching over 10 bases. CDR1 and CDR2 (germline): WNHNN, SYGVQD (reference sequence). The V and J ends lost 6 bases and 5 bases, in that order; junction bases with no gene match: 8. CDR3 length: 15 residues.

This clonotype was detected ten times or more. The chain links TRBV7-8 to TRBJ1-1; tentative D call: TRBD1 (6 bases). Trimming shortened V by 4 bases and J by 5 bases, and 17 bases separated the two germline ends. Germline assignment: CDR1 SGHVS and CDR2 FQNEAQ. The CDR3 totals 15 residues. The CDR3 protein is CASSSGQNSGTEAFF. The CDR3 DNA reads TGTGCCAGCAGCTCCGGACAGAACTCGGGGACTGAAGCTTTCTTT.

This clonotype was seen many times. The chain employs TRBV20-1 and TRBJ1-1; possibly TRBD1 for D (6 bases). V shed 5 bases and J shed 11 bases, with 18 bases lying between them. CDR3 length equals 12 residues. CDR1 and CDR2 (germline): DFQATT, SNEGSKA (reference sequence). The CDR3 DNA reads as TGCAGTGCTGGGAGCAACAGGGAGGAGGCTTTCTTT. Translation gives CSAGSNREEAFF.

This clonotype was seen at least ten times. The chain employs TRBV9 and TRBJ2-1; D is ambiguous. The CDR3 has 15 residues. The germline gives CDR1 SGDLS, CDR2 YYNGEE. Trimming shortened V by 0 bases and J by 5 bases, and 12 bases separated the two germline ends. CDR3 coding DNA: TGTGCCAGCAGCGTAGCTCTGGAGAGGAACAATGAGCAGTTCTTC. It specifies CASSVALERNNEQFF.

The sample holds a few counts of this clonotype. V and J are TRBV5-5 and TRBJ2-3, with 7 bases fitting TRBD1. CDR1 is SGHKS and CDR2 is YYEKEE in the germline V gene (reference sequence). J lost 5 bases, V lost 2 bases, and 5 bases had no gene match. This CDR3 is 14 amino acids long. The CDR3 bases are TGTGCCAGCAGCTTAACCGACAGGGTAGATACGCAGTATTTT. The encoded protein is CASSLTDRVDTQYF.

This clonotype was found many times. The chain has TRBV11-3 and TRBJ2-1; D is undetermined. Germline assignment: CDR1 SGHNT and CDR2 YENEEA. The V gene lost 5 bases and the J gene lost 9 bases, with 23 bases spanning the gap. This CDR3 comprises 16 residues. CDR3 sequence: CASSPGNSQVKIEQFF. The CDR3 bases are TGTGCCAGCAGCCCCGGAAACTCCCAAGTTAAGATTGAGCAGTTCTTC. The variable domain in full, completed from reference TRBV11-3 and TRBJ2-1, reads EAGVVQSPRYKIIEKKQPVAFWCNPISGHNTLYWYLQNLGQGPELLIRYENEEAVDDSQLPKDRFSAERLKGVDSTLKIQPAELGDSAVYLCASSPGNSQVKIEQFFGPGTRLTVL.

This clonotype was seen only a few times. The V call is TRBV15, the J call TRBJ1-5; 7 positions match TRBD1. CDR1 and CDR2 from the germline V gene are LNHNV and YYDKDF (reference sequence). This CDR3 is 14 amino acids long. V shed 2 bases, J shed 6 bases, and the junction held 4 bases outside the gene matches. The CDR3 nucleotides read TGTGCCACCAGCAGAACAGGGGCGGGTCAGCCCCAGCATTTT. Amino acid sequence: CATSRTGAGQPQHF.